These 10 T cell receptor beta chains share one sample of origin, sequenced in a study of shared clonotypes between healthy human individuals. Naive CD8 cells lacked CD45RO and underwent positive selection for CCR7, leaving out terminally differentiated effector memory CD45RA+ cells. Clones were sequenced by immunoSEQ multiplex PCR, and TCRdb holds only the in-frame ones, with some missing. The sample includes some 2,100,000 clones, 85% to 95% seen only once; the top ten take under 2%. The sequenced sample consisted of naive CD8+ T cells from PBMCs. Source of these receptors: a man younger than 30 in good health. Some clones in this sample may be carry-over from other donors' samples.

The chain employs TRBV7-7 and TRBJ2-1, with TRBD2 matching 11 bases. The CDR3 is 17 residues long. With 11 bases clipped from V and 2 bases from J, the junction kept 14 bases outside the gene matches. The germline gives CDR1 SSHAT, CDR2 FNYEAQ (reference sequence). The CDR3 sequence: CAVGLAGGSRTYNEQFF. CDR3 DNA: TGTGCCGTGGGGCTAGCGGGAGGATCTAGGACCTACAATGAGCAGTTCTTC. The variable domain in full, with the rest retrieved from reference TRBV7-7 and TRBJ2-1, is GAGVSQSPRYKVTKRGQDVTLRCDPISSHATLYWYQQALGQGPEFLTYFNYEAQPDKSGLPSDRFSAERPEGSISTLTIQRTEQRDSAMYRCAVGLAGGSRTYNEQFFGPGTRLTVL.

The rearrangement uses TRBV27 and TRBJ2-2, with 11 bases that match TRBD2. J lost 10 bases, V lost 5 bases, and 12 bases had no gene match. The CDR3 totals 16 residues. In germline, CDR1 is MNHEY, CDR2 SMNVEV (reference sequence). CDR3 sequence: CASSGVAGGPPVELFF. As DNA, the CDR3 is TGTGCCAGCAGTGGGGTAGCGGGAGGGCCTCCGGTGGAGCTGTTTTTT.

This clone was seen a single time. The chain couples TRBV30 to TRBJ2-7; D might be TRBD2 (6 bases). V was shortened by 4 bases and J by 2 bases, with 15 bases between the two germline ends. The V gene's germline CDR1 is GTSNPN and CDR2 SVGIG (reference sequence). The CDR3 spans 14 residues. CDR3 coding DNA: TGTGCCTGGACACGCGGGACGGCCACCTACGAGCAGTACTTC. Encoded protein: CAWTRGTATYEQYF.

The rearrangement links TRBV19 to TRBJ1-5; TRBD1 might be the D (6 bases). V lost 5 bases, J lost 1 base, and 12 bases lay in between. Looked up from germline, CDR1 is LNHDA and CDR2 is SQIVND (reference sequence). The CDR3 covers 15 residues. The CDR3 spells CASSLRGWSNQPQHF. CDR3 in DNA: TGTGCCAGTAGTCTCAGGGGCTGGAGCAATCAGCCCCAGCATTTT.

The V call is TRBV2, the J call TRBJ2-5; the D gene is possibly TRBD1 (6 bases). CDR3 length: 15 amino acids. Germline V gene sequence: CDR1 SNHLY, CDR2 FYNNEI. Trimming took off 6 bases at V and 0 bases at J, with 14 bases between the two ends. The CDR3: CASRAGTTYQETQYF. The DNA for the CDR3 is TGTGCCAGCAGGGCCGGGACAACGTACCAAGAGACCCAGTACTTC. The full variable domain, with the rest looked up from reference TRBV2 and TRBJ2-5, is EPEVTQTPSHQVTQMGQEVILRCVPISNHLYFYWYRQILGQKVEFLVSFYNNEISEKSEIFDDQFSVERPDGSNFTLKIRSTKLEDSAMYFCASRAGTTYQETQYFGPGTRLLVL.

This chain uses TRBV7-2 with TRBJ2-1, with 9 positions matching TRBD2. There are 16 residues in the CDR3. Germline V lookup: CDR1 SGHTA, CDR2 FQGNSA. V lost 3 bases, J lost 7 bases, and 10 bases stayed unmatched. DNA of the CDR3: TGTGCCAGCAGCTTCCCCGGGGTAGCGGGAGTGAATGAGCAGTTCTTC. It specifies CASSFPGVAGVNEQFF.

This chain joins TRBV5-1 and TRBJ2-7, with 8 bases aligning to TRBD2. V shed 3 bases and J 3 bases; nucleotides not matched to a gene: 5. This CDR3 comprises 14 residues. The V gene's germline CDR1 is SGHRS and CDR2 YFSETQ. The CDR3 bases are TGCGCCAGCAGCTGGAGTACTAGCGGCTACGAGCAGTACTTC. It yields the protein CASSWSTSGYEQYF.

The chain has TRBV4-1 and TRBJ2-2; D remains ambiguous. V was cut by 1 base and J by 6 bases, with 15 bases left in between. The CDR3 runs to 16 residues. CDR1 and CDR2 from the germline V gene are MGHRA and YSYEKL. CDR3 in amino acids: CASSQGPLEPPGELFF. CDR3 nucleotide sequence: TGCGCCAGCAGCCAAGGCCCCCTGGAGCCACCCGGGGAGCTGTTTTTT.

About this clone: Distinct nucleotide sequences in the sample also encode this CDR3. This chain links TRBV4-1 with TRBJ2-1, with D perhaps TRBD1 (6 bases). Germline loops: CDR1 MGHRA, CDR2 YSYEKL. The V end was cut by 4 bases, the J end by 0 bases, with 10 bases between. The CDR3 covers 15 residues. The CDR3 bases are TGCGCCAGCAGCCCGACAGGCAGCTCCTACAATGAGCAGTTCTTC. Protein: CASSPTGSSYNEQFF.

The V call is TRBV7-9, the J call TRBJ2-7, with TRBD1 matching 7 bases. Germline CDR1 reads SEHNR; CDR2 reads FQNEAQ (reference sequence). The CDR3 extends over 16 amino acids. The J segment lost 0 bases and the V segment lost 6 bases, leaving 11 bases of the junction unmatched. The CDR3 region is CASSIPTGISSYEQYF. As DNA, the CDR3 is TGTGCCAGCAGTATACCGACAGGGATAAGCTCCTACGAGCAGTACTTC. Looking up the rest from reference TRBV7-9 and TRBJ2-7 gives the full variable domain: DTGVSQNPRHKITKRGQNVTFRCDPISEHNRLYWYRQTLGQGPEFLTYFQNEAQLEKSRLLSDRFSAERPKGSFSTLEIQRTEQGDSAMYLCASSIPTGISSYEQYFGPGTRLTVT.